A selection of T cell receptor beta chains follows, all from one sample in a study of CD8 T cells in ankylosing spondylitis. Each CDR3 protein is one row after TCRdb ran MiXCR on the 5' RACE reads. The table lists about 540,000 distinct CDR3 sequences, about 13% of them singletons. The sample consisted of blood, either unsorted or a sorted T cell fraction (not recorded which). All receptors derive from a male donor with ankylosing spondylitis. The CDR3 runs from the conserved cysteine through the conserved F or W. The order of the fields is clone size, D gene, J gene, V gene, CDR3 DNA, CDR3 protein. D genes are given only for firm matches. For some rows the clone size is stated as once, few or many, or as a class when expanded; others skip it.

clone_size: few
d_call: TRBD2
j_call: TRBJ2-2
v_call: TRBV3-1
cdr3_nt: TGTGCCAGCAGCCCCCGACTAGCGGGAGATAAGACCGGGGAGCTGTTTTTT
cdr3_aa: CASSPRLAGDKTGELFF

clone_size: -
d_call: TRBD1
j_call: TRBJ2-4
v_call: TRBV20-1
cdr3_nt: TGCAGTGCTCCTGGACAGGCGACCAAAAACATTCAGTACTTC
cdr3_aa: CSAPGQATKNIQYF

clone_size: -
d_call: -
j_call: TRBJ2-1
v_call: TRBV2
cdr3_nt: TGTGCCAGCACCTACAGGGAAATCGGCTACAATGAGCAGTTCTTC
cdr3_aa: CASTYREIGYNEQFF

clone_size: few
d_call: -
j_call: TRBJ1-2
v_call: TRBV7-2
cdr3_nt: TGTGCCAGCAGCTTAGCGAAGAATCGCTATGGCTACACCTTC
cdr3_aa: CASSLAKNRYGYTF

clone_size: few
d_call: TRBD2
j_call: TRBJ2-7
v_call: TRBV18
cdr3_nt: TGTGCCAGCTCATCGATTCCTCCGGGACTAGCGGGAACTACCTACGAGCAGTACTTC
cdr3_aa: CASSSIPPGLAGTTYEQYF

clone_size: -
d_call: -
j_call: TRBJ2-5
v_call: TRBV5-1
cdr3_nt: TGCGCCAGCAGCTGGTACAGTCAAGAGACCCAGTACTTC
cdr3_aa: CASSWYSQETQYF

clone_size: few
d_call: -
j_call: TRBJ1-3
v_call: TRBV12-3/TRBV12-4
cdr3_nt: TGTGCCAGCAGTTGGCAGGGGCTAGGAAACACCATATATTTT
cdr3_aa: CASSWQGLGNTIYF

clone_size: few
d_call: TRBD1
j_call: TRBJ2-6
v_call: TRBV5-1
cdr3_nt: TGCGCCAGCTTCCAGGGGGACTCTGGGGCCAACGTCCTGACTTTC
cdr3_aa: CASFQGDSGANVLTF

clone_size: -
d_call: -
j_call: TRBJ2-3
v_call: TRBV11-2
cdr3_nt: TGTGCCAGCAGCCTACGTAGCGCAGATACGCAGTATTTT
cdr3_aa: CASSLRSADTQYF

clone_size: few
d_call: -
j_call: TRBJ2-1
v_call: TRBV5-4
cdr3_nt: TGTGCCAGCACCCTGAGGGGGGTGGGCACTTACAATGAGCAGTTCTTC
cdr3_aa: CASTLRGVGTYNEQFF

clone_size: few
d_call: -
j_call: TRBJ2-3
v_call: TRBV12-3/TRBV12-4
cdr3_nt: TGTGCCAGCAGTTTAGATTGGACAACTATAAACACAGATACGCAGTATTTT
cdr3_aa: CASSLDWTTINTDTQYF

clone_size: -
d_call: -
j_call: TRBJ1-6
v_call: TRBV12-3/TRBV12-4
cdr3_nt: TGTGCCAGCGGGAGCTCCTATAATTCACCCCTCCACTTT
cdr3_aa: CASGSSYNSPLHF

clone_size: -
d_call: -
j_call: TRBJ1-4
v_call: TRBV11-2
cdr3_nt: TGTGCCAGCAGCTTCGGCAGGGCATTCGGTGAAAAACTGTTTTTT
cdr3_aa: CASSFGRAFGEKLFF

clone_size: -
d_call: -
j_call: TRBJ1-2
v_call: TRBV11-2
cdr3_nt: TGTGCCAGCAGCCAGGACCGCCCTCGGGGCTACACCTTC
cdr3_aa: CASSQDRPRGYTF

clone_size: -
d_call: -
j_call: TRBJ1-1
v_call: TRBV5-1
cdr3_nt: TGCGCCAGCAGCTTGGCGGGGGGAGGGAGGGTGGTCTTAAACACTGAAGCTTTCTTT
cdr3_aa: CASSLAGGGRVVLNTEAFF

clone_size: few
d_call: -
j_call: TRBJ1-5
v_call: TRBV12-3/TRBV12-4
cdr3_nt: TGTGCCAGCAGCCCCGGGGTTGTCCCGCCCCAGCATTTT
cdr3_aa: CASSPGVVPPQHF

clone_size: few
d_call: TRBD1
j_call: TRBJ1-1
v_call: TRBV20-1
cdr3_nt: TGCAGTGCTAGAGGTGGGACAGGTGAAGCTTTCTTT
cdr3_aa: CSARGGTGEAFF

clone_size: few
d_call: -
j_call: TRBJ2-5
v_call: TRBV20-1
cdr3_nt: TGCAGTGCTAGAGCGGAGACTAGTCAGTACTTC
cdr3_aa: CSARAETSQYF

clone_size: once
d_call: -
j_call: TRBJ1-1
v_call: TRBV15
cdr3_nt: TGTGCCACCAGCGCCCCGGGGGGGCGAAGTGAAGCTTTCTTT
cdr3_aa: CATSAPGGRSEAFF

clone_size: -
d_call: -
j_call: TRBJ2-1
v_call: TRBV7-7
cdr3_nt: TGTGCCAGCAGCCCAGGGCCAGGGGGGTATGAGCAGTTCTTC
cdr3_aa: CASSPGPGGYEQFF

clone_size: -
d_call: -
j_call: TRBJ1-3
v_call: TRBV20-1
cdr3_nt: TGCAGTGCTAGCTCATCGGGACATTCCTTATCTGGAAACACCATATATTTT
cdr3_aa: CSASSSGHSLSGNTIYF

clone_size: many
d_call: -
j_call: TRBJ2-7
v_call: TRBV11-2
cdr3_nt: TGTGCCAGCAGCTTAGATCCGGGGCCGGGAGAGCAGTACTTC
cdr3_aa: CASSLDPGPGEQYF

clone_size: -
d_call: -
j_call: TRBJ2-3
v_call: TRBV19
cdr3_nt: TGTGCCAGTAGACGGACAGTTCACACAGATACGCAGTATTTT
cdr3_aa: CASRRTVHTDTQYF

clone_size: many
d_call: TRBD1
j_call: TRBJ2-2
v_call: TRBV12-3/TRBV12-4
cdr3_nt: TGTGCCAGCAGCCTGACAGGGGCCTCCGGGGAGCTGTTTTTT
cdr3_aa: CASSLTGASGELFF

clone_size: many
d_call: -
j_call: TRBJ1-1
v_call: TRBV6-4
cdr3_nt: TGTGCCAGCAGCGTCGCCACACCTGAGGACACTGAAGCTTTCTTT
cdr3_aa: CASSVATPEDTEAFF

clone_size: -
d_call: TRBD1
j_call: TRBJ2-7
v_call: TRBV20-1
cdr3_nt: TGCAGTGCTACTCCGGGGACAGCGCCAGCCCTACAGTACTTC
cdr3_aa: CSATPGTAPALQYF

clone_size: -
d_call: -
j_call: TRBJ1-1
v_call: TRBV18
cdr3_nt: TGTGCCAGCTCACCACCGGGCCACACTGAAGCTTTCTTT
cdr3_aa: CASSPPGHTEAFF

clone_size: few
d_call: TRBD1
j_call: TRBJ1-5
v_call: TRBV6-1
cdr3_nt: TGTGCCAGCAGTGCAGTTGGGACAGGGAGGGATCAGCCCCAGCATTTT
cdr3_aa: CASSAVGTGRDQPQHF

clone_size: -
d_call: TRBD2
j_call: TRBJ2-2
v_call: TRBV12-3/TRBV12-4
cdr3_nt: TGTGCCAGCAGTTCTGCTAGCGGGAGGGAAAACACCGGGGAGCTGTTTTTT
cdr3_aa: CASSSASGRENTGELFF

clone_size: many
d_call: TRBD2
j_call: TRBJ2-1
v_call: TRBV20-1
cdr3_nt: TGCAGTGCTAGTGTCGGTGGGGGCGGGAGGCCTGAGCAGTTCTTC
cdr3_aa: CSASVGGGGRPEQFF

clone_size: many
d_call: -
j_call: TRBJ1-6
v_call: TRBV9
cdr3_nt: TGTGCCAGCAGCGTGGGGTGGGGCAATTCACCCCTCCACTTT
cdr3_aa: CASSVGWGNSPLHF

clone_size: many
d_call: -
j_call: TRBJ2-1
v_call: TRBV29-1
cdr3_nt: TGCAGCGTCACGACAGTCCGTTTTAATGAGCAGTTCTTC
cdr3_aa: CSVTTVRFNEQFF

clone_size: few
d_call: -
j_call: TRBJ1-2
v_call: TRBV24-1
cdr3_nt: TGTGCCACCAAGGACGAAGGGGATGGCTACACCTTC
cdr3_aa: CATKDEGDGYTF

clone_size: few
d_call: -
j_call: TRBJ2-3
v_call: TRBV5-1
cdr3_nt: TGCGCCAGCAGCCCGCGAGAGCTAGATACGCAGTATTTT
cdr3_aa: CASSPRELDTQYF

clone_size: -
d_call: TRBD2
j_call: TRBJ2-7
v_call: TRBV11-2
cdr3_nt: TGTGCCAGCAGCTTAGGGGGACTAGCGGGAGCCGAGCAGTACTTC
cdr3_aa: CASSLGGLAGAEQYF

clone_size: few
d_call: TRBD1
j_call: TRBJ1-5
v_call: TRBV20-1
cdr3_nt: TGCAGTGCTACCCGGGACAGGGGTTACAATCAGCCCCAGCATTTT
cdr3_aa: CSATRDRGYNQPQHF

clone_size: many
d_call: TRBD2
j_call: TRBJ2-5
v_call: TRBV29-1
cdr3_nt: TGCAGCGTTGAAGAGGGGGGAGGGACGGAGACCCAGTACTTC
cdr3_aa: CSVEEGGGTETQYF

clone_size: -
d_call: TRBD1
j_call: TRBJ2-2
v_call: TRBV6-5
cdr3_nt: TGTGCCAGCATTTCGACAGGGGGGGTCACCGGGGAGCTGTTTTTT
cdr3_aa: CASISTGGVTGELFF

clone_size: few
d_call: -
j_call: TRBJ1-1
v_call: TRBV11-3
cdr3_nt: TGTGCCAGCAGCTTAGCCCAAGCGGGTGTTAAGGAAGCTTTCTTT
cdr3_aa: CASSLAQAGVKEAFF

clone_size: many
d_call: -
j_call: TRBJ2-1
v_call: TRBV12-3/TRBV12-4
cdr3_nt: TGTGCCAGCAGAAGGGGAGCGTGGGGCAATGAGCAGTTCTTC
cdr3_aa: CASRRGAWGNEQFF

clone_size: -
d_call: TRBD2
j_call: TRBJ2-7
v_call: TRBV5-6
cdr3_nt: TGTGCCAGCAGCCCTAGTTGGGGAGGGCGCGAGCAGTACTTC
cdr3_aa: CASSPSWGGREQYF

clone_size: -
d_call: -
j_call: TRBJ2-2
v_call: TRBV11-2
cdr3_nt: TGTGCCAGCAGGAGTTATTACACCGGGGAGCTGTTTTTT
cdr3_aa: CASRSYYTGELFF

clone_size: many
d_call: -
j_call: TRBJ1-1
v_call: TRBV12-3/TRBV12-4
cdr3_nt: TGTGCCAGCAGCTTTGGGGCCGGCACTGAAGCTTTCTTT
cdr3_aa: CASSFGAGTEAFF

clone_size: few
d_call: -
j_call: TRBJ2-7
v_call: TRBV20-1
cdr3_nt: TGCAGTGCTAGAGATTTAGTGGCGTACGAGCAGTACTTC
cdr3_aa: CSARDLVAYEQYF

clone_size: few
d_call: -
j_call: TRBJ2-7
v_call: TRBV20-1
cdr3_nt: TGCAGTGCTAGAGATGCCAAGGCAGGAGCCGAGCAGTACTTC
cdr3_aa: CSARDAKAGAEQYF

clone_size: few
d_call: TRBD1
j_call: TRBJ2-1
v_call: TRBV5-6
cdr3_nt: TGTGCCAGCAGCATCCGGGACAGGGGGGTAGATGAGCAGTTCTTC
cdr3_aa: CASSIRDRGVDEQFF

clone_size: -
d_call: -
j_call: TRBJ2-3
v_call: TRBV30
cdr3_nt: TGTGCCTGGAGAAACCAAAGGGCGGCCAGCACAGATACGCAGTATTTT
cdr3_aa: CAWRNQRAASTDTQYF

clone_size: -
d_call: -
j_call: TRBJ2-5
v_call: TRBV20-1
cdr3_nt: TGCAGTGCTAACGAGGGTCTGGAGACCCAGTACTTC
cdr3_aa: CSANEGLETQYF

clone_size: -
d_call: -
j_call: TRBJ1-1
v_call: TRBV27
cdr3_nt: TGTGCCAGCAGCGCGACTCGGGGGACTGAAGCTTTCTTT
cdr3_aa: CASSATRGTEAFF

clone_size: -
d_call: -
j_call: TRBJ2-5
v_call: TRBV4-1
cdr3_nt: TGCGCCAGCAGCCACGGACAGCCCCAAGAGACCCAGTACTTC
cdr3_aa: CASSHGQPQETQYF

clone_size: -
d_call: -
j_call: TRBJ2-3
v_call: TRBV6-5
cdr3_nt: TGTGCCAGCAGTTACTCCGGCCTGGGAACAGAGGCAGATACGCAGTATTTT
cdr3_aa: CASSYSGLGTEADTQYF

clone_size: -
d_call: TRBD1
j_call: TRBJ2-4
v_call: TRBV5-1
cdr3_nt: TGCGCCAGCAGCCCTGGCAGACAGGGTGTCGTAGACATTCAGTACTTC
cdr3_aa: CASSPGRQGVVDIQYF

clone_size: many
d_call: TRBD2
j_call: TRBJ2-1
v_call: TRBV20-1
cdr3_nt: TGCAGTGGTGTGACGGGAGGGGTGGATGAGCAGTTCTTC
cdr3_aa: CSGVTGGVDEQFF